Listed below are T cell receptor beta chains from one sample, sequenced in a study of T cells after yellow fever vaccination. TCRdb re-derived calls from the 5' RACE reads in MiXCR, one entry per CDR3 protein. The sample consists of 300,000 or so distinct CDR3 sequences, roughly 4.3% of them appearing once. The sample consisted of PBMCs, taken 5 days after the yellow fever booster vaccination. Every receptor here comes from a man aged 18-30 years who received the YFV17D yellow fever vaccine. Each CDR3 is given without its conserved first and last residue.

j_gene: TRBJ1-5; v_gene: TRBV28; CDR3aa: ASRDLYQPQH
j_gene: TRBJ2-5; v_gene: TRBV6-2/TRBV6-3; CDR3aa: ASSQQTGYQETQY
j_gene: TRBJ2-2; v_gene: TRBV29-1; CDR3aa: SVGQGSTGELF
j_gene: TRBJ1-2; v_gene: TRBV5-1; CDR3aa: ASSLAGPRYGYT
j_gene: TRBJ1-6; v_gene: TRBV5-6; CDR3aa: ASSSGLGNSPLH
j_gene: TRBJ1-2; v_gene: TRBV5-5; CDR3aa: ASSRWRTGEGYGYT
j_gene: TRBJ2-4; v_gene: TRBV4-2; CDR3aa: ASSQDAPLAKNIQY
j_gene: TRBJ2-1; v_gene: TRBV27; CDR3aa: ASSFGQGLNEQF
j_gene: TRBJ2-5; v_gene: TRBV9; CDR3aa: ASSVAVGRGETQY
j_gene: TRBJ2-2; v_gene: TRBV7-8; CDR3aa: ASSFPIAAANTGELF
j_gene: TRBJ1-6; v_gene: TRBV25-1; CDR3aa: ASSVGAGVNSPLH
j_gene: TRBJ2-3; v_gene: TRBV6-2/TRBV6-3; CDR3aa: ASSYEVGGGTDTQY
j_gene: TRBJ2-6; v_gene: TRBV5-1; CDR3aa: ASTGAAALSGANVLT